The following is a TCR beta chain sequence with its context. The antigen is unknown. The table came from immunoSEQ multiplex PCR; TCRdb's copy has only in-frame clones and leaves some out. The data contain about 200,000 clones, around 83% of them singletons. These data are taken from a study of cytomegalovirus exposure and HLA in healthy donors. Points from the study as a whole: Among TCR beta chains, those listed as cytomegalovirus-associated numbered some 170.

In germline, CDR1 is SGHAT, CDR2 FQNNGV. The CDR3 is 12 amino acids. V lost 3 bases and J lost 7, with 10 bases in between. The sequence was obtained from a woman in her 30s in good health and CMV-seropositive. The chain combines TRBV11-2 with TRBJ2-7; TRBD2 might be the D (6 bases). Sequencing was performed on PBMCs. DNA of the CDR3: TGTGCCAGCAGCTTCGGGGGTAGAGAGCAGTACTTC. Amino acids: CASSFGGREQYF.